This TCR beta chain was found in a study of blood T cell repertoires in COVID-19. Only in-frame clones appear in the TCRdb table, and some are missing; sequencing was by immunoSEQ multiplex PCR. This table holds approximately 210,000 clones, around 82% found once. CDR3 length: 12 residues. The germline V gene has CDR1 SQVTM and CDR2 ANQGSEA. The V end was cut by 7 bases, the J end by 5 bases, with 15 bases between. The receptor comes from a young man with acute COVID-19. The V gene is TRBV29-1, the J gene TRBJ2-7; tentative D call: TRBD2 (6 bases). The sequenced sample consisted of PBMCs or T cells enriched from blood (not recorded which). The CDR3 reads CSGGSSDHEQYF. Written as DNA, the CDR3 is TGCAGCGGGGGCTCTAGCGACCACGAGCAGTACTTC.